This T cell receptor (beta chain) appears in the sequencing data of a study of human T cells and chemical hapten exposure (TCRdb year 2021). Background for the entire study: For sensitization, 2% DPC in acetone was applied to a 2 cm by 2 cm area of upper inner arm skin. Weekly therapeutic DPC doses were additionally applied to the scalp of patients throughout the roughly 23-week study period. Patch testing on the upper back used Finn chambers containing 0.01% DPC, with scoring done after 6 days according to International Contact Dermatitis Research Group standards. Most of the patients in the cohort were female, and the cohort covered alopecia areata with under or over 50% scalp involvement, alopecia totalis and alopecia universalis. Libraries were pooled for sequencing, and variation in per-sample TCR yields was attributed mainly to small differences in library volumes within the pool. This study followed changes in the peripheral blood TCR repertoire in vivo during primary and secondary sensitization of alopecia patients to the hapten diphenylcyclopropenone (DPC). Blood was sampled from patients pre-sensitization (week 0) and at 2, 6 and about 24 weeks after DPC sensitization. Blood for TCR sequencing was provided by twenty-nine alopecia patients at one to four time points (pre-sensitization, 2, 6 and 24 weeks).

The label giving this sample's time point can be read as: patch test 2, 6 weeks after DPC sensitization. The treatment or condition label of this sample denotes: therapeutic diphenylcyclopropenone sensitization with weekly scalp DPC. Blood at each patch-test visit was drawn before the patch test was applied. To be eligible, patients had to be aged 18 to 70, diagnosed with alopecia and judged suitable for DPC therapy, while pregnant patients were excluded. Total RNA was isolated from unfractionated whole blood collected in Tempus Blood RNA tubes. Libraries were made using RACE. Instrument used: NextSeq 500. During library preparation, unique molecular identifiers were attached to individual cDNA molecules so that TCRs could be counted quantitatively and reproducibly. Each blood RNA sample was used to sequence both TCR alpha and TCR beta chains. Regarding the original processing steps: Samples had a median of roughly 98,000 TCRs, with a range from roughly 23,224 to 750,000. V, J and CDR3 annotation of the TCR reads was performed with the Decombinator software suite. To make PS versus PT1 abundance plots, every sample was subsampled to the same number of TCRs (28,000). TCRs were defined as expanded if absent before sensitization and observed at least eight times at the 2-week time point. Using fastp trimming at Q25 and MiXCR clonotype assembly, TCRdb reanalyzed the public sequencing data and kept in-frame beta chains. CDR3 protein duplicates are merged, each entry listing the most common genes and DNA. The V and J calls here are based on TCRdb, not the publication. Here the sample has about 140,000 distinct CDR3 sequences; 10% to 15% occur a single time. Around 1.4% of the sample goes to the ten largest clones.

Study-wide conclusions, independent of this receptor: No change with DPC sensitization was found in the number of TCRs above 1 in 1000 frequency, and no evidence of global repertoire structure alterations was found. Repeated subsampling changed both the strength of the expansion versus patch-test correlation and the threshold at which that correlation became significant. The number of PT1 expanded TCRs positively correlated with patch test score, significant at thresholds 8, 16 and 32 but not 4. Because all patients had alopecia, a presumed autoimmune disease, the immune response of the patients might differ from that of healthy individuals. Compared with pre-sensitization or healthy control sets, expanded TCRs formed significantly more large CDR3 similarity clusters, which is consistent with antigen-driven responses.

The table lists this clonotype with many counts. Its antigen is currently not known. No much larger clone is present one base from it, and per-base qualities are unavailable. For this chain, trimming is 1 base at the V end and 7 bases at the J end, and the number of junction bases without a gene match is 12. From cysteine to phenylalanine, the CDR3 is 17 amino acids long. The DNA shown is the 51-base CDR3, in frame from base 1. The germline V gene provides CDR1 MNHNS and CDR2 SASEGT. This material consisted of whole blood, taken in connection with sensitization to the hapten diphenylcyclopropenone (DPC). The receptor chain draws on TRBV6-1 and TRBJ2-1; 8 bases in the junction line up with TRBD2. This clonotype was obtained from a woman in her forties or fifties with alopecia areata. Some clones in this sample may be carry-over from other donors' samples. The bases read TGTGCCAGCAGTGAAGGTTTTTGGGCTAGCGGGTCGAATGAGCAGTTCTTC. The encoded protein is CASSEGFWASGSNEQFF.